This TCR beta chain was identified in a study of T cells in Graves' hyperthyroidism and ophthalmopathy. Amplified regions were TCR beta CDR3 sequences from RNA transcripts. The TCR CDR3 was amplified in a first-round RT-PCR using the HTBI primer set. TCRdb processed the multiplex PCR reads anew with MiXCR; each CDR3 protein has one entry. The top ten hold around an eighth of the sample, which has 500,000 to 650,000 distinct CDR3 sequences, 14% seen once. Duration under 3 months, a NOSPECS grade of at least 4, and a Clinical Activity Score of at least 3 characterized the ophthalmopathy patients. On the basis of clinical symptoms, serum thyroxine and TRAb, thyroid ultrasound and orbital computed tomography, diagnoses were made. The authors obtained PBMCs from 9 to 10 ml of fresh peripheral blood. Germline trimming cut 6 bases from V and 6 bases from J; bases unmatched to any gene: 10. CDR3 size: 16 residues. CDR1 and CDR2 (germline): LNHDA, SQIVND (reference sequence).

Points on this clonotype: Antigen unknown.

Study-wide findings and caveats: Most thyroid-expanded clonotypes above 0.001 were also found in blood.

This chain uses TRBV19 with TRBJ2-2; TRBD1 matches at 10 bases. The sequenced sample was blood. The sequence derives from a woman aged 45-59 years with Graves' ophthalmopathy. CDR3 in amino acids: CASRGRDRGRPGELFF. The CDR3 coding sequence is TGTGCCAGTAGAGGCCGGGACAGGGGACGCCCCGGGGAGCTGTTTTTT. Full variable domain (remainder filled in from reference TRBV19 and TRBJ2-2): DGGITQSPKYLFRKEGQNVTLSCEQNLNHDAMYWYRQDPGQGLRLIYYSQIVNDFQKGDIAEGYSVSREKKESFPLTVTSAQKNPTAFYLCASRGRDRGRPGELFFGEGSRLTVL.